Following are 7 T cell receptor beta chains from one sample sequenced in a study of beta chain features in type 1 diabetes. Reverse transcribing all isolated RNA meant expressed TCRB transcripts were sequenced. Produced via immunoSEQ multiplex PCR; TCRdb's table is partial and in-frame only. The top ten hold roughly 0.048% of the sample, which has 200,000 to 250,000 clones, roughly 70% seen once. Sequencing was performed on naive CD4+ T cells from blood. The receptors were gathered from a man aged 25 to 40 in good health.

This chain connects TRBV30 to TRBJ1-2; D is unclear. This CDR3 region has 14 residues. Germline CDR1 reads GTSNPN; CDR2 reads SVGIG (reference sequence). Trimming took 2 bases from V and 8 from J, leaving 18 bases between them. CDR3 region: CAWSNGPPVGGYTF. The CDR3 DNA reads as TGTGCCTGGAGTAACGGACCGCCGGTCGGAGGCTACACCTTC.

The chain joins TRBV2 to TRBJ1-1; D ambiguous. Germline V gene sequence: CDR1 SNHLY, CDR2 FYNNEI. The CDR3 is made up of 13 amino acids. The V end was cut by 4 bases, the J end by 2 bases, with 8 bases between. The CDR3 DNA reads TGTGCCAGCAGTGTTAAAGAAAACACTGAAGCTTTCTTT. It yields the protein CASSVKENTEAFF.

This clone was counted a few times. J is TRBJ2-5 and V is TRBV5-4; 9 positions match TRBD2. V trimming: 7 bases; J trimming: 3 bases; junction bases outside the gene matches: 4. The CDR3 contains 13 residues. CDR1 and CDR2 (germline): SGHNT, YYREEE (reference sequence). CDR3 coding DNA: TGTGCCAGCTCCCGACTAGCGGAAGAGACCCAGTACTTC. Residues: CASSRLAEETQYF.

The chain carries TRBV15 and TRBJ2-7; D unclear. Trimming removed 3 bases at V and 0 bases at J, with 9 bases between. CDR1 and CDR2 from the germline V gene are LNHNV and YYDKDF (reference sequence). The CDR3 extends over 14 amino acids. The CDR3 region has the DNA TGTGCCACCAGCAGCCCGGATAGCTCCTACGAGCAGTACTTC. This sequence encodes CATSSPDSSYEQYF.

The rearrangement joins TRBV30 to TRBJ1-1, with D unclear. The ends were cut back, 8 bases at V and 2 bases at J, with 15 bases in the middle. In germline, CDR1 is GTSNPN, CDR2 SVGIG (reference sequence). This CDR3 comprises 13 residues. The CDR3 DNA follows: TGTGCCGGGCGTGGGCAGCCCAACACTGAAGCTTTCTTT. It specifies CAGRGQPNTEAFF.

This clone appeared a single time. This chain joins TRBV6-5 and TRBJ2-1, with TRBD2 matching 7 bases. CDR1 and CDR2 from the germline V gene are MNHEY and SVGAGI. The ends lost 2 bases at V and 6 bases at J; junction bases unmatched: 10. The CDR3 sequence is 16 residues long. The CDR3 here is CASSYPVGGRPNEQFF. CDR3 sequence (DNA): TGTGCCAGCAGTTACCCGGTTGGCGGGAGACCCAATGAGCAGTTCTTC.

The V call is TRBV29-1, the J call TRBJ2-1; D tentatively reads TRBD1 or TRBD2 (5 bases each). The CDR3 is 11 residues long. Trimming pared 5 bases from V and 10 bases from J, leaving 12 bases between. CDR1 is SQVTM, CDR2 ANQGSEA, per germline. The CDR3: CSVRDGPEQFF. DNA of the CDR3: TGCAGCGTTCGGGACGGTCCCGAGCAGTTCTTC.